This T cell receptor beta chain emerged from a study of blood T cells in healthy people across ages. Germline values: CDR1 SGHNT, CDR2 YYREEE (reference sequence). The CDR3 has 16 residues. Trimming pared 4 bases from V and 4 bases from J, leaving 15 bases between. Primed by a sample-barcoded 5' primer and a J-beta primer mix, a second PCR proceeded for about 7 to 11 cycles. Each of the cDNA molecules was tagged by a template-switch adaptor with 12 random nucleotides. TCRdb ran MiXCR on the 5' RACE reads and lists one entry per CDR3 protein. This sample has about 640,000 distinct CDR3 sequences; roughly 53% occur once, and the top ten carry about two fifths.

The receptor was isolated from a man aged 55 to 70 in good health. V gene TRBV5-4 combines with J gene TRBJ2-6; D perhaps matches TRBD1 (6 bases). The specimen was blood. CDR3 residues: CASSALGAEGANVLTF. The CDR3 DNA reads TGTGCCAGCAGCGCTTTGGGGGCGGAGGGGGCCAACGTCCTGACTTTC.